The clone carrying this T cell receptor beta chain was seen once. The record originates from a study of blood T cell repertoires in COVID-19. This CDR3 has 14 residues. Germline values: CDR1 MNHEY, CDR2 SVGEGT. V gave up 2 bases and J gave up 1 base, with 6 bases separating them. Data came from immunoSEQ multiplex PCR; TCRdb stores just in-frame clones and leaves some out. The sample includes approximately 93,000 clones, 88% of them seen just once. Seattle participants joined during active infection and were tracked over time. This clonotype was obtained from a man aged 50 to 60 with COVID-19, enrolled during active disease. Sequencing used peripheral blood. The chain carries TRBV6-2 or TRBV6-3 and TRBJ1-5, with D possibly TRBD1 on 5 matching bases. CDR3: CASSYGQSNQPQHF. CDR3 DNA sequence: TGTGCCAGCAGTTACGGACAAAGCAATCAGCCCCAGCATTTT.